One sample yielded the 20 T cell receptor beta chains listed below, sequenced in a study of cytomegalovirus exposure and HLA in healthy donors (dated 2017 in TCRdb). The protocol used for the library was the immunoSEQ multiplex PCR assay. The multiplex PCR relied on a mix of 60 forward primers for TCR Vbeta segments and 13 reverse primers for TCR Jbeta segments. TCRdb took over this immuneACCESS table, retaining in-frame rearrangements with V and J assigned. Such tables are incomplete; in checked studies, under half of the missing clones stem from an unresolved V gene, and the remainder is unexplained. The sample table shows about 150,000 clones, and 65% to 75% are seen once. 3.5% to 5% of the sample rests with the top ten. Specimen: PBMCs. Receptors were obtained from a man in his fifties or sixties in good health and CMV-seronegative.

This clone was detected only a few times. This rearrangement joins TRBV28 to TRBJ2-4, with a possible D match to TRBD1 (6 bases). CDR1 and CDR2 from the germline V gene are MDHEN and SYDVKM. This CDR3 is 17 amino acids long. Trimming cost V 7 bases and J 0 bases, with 19 bases left between them. This CDR3 reads CASMSKGDPLAKNIQYF. The CDR3, as DNA: TGTGCCAGCATGTCCAAGGGGGATCCCTTAGCCAAAAACATTCAGTACTTC.

The rearrangement joins TRBV5-1 to TRBJ1-2, with D unclear. V was cut by 2 bases and J by 1 base, with 9 bases left in between. This CDR3 spans 14 amino acids. In germline, CDR1 is SGHRS, CDR2 YFSETQ. CDR3 in DNA: TGCGCCAGCAGCTTCACGAGCTTTAACTATGGCTACACCTTC. Protein product: CASSFTSFNYGYTF.

The J gene is TRBJ1-5, the V gene TRBV19, with 11 positions matching TRBD1. The CDR3 consists of 16 residues. V was clipped by 5 bases and J by 4 bases; unmatched bases: 7. CDR1 and CDR2 from the germline V gene are LNHDA and SQIVND (reference sequence). The CDR3: CASSLWTGGDNQPQHF. As DNA, the CDR3 is TGTGCCAGTAGTTTATGGACAGGGGGCGATAATCAGCCCCAGCATTTT.

The rearrangement uses TRBV28 and TRBJ2-7; 8 bases are shared with TRBD1. V gave up 3 bases and J gave up 3 bases; unmatched junction bases: 7. The CDR3 has 15 residues. Germline values: CDR1 MDHEN, CDR2 SYDVKM. The CDR3 sequence: CASSFSGQEGYEQYF. The CDR3 DNA reads as TGTGCCAGCAGTTTTTCGGGACAGGAAGGCTACGAGCAGTACTTC. The entire variable domain, with the rest obtained from reference TRBV28 and TRBJ2-7, is as follows: DVKVTQSSRYLVKRTGEKVFLECVQDMDHENMFWYRQDPGLGLRLIYFSYDVKMKEKGDIPEGYSVSREKKERFSLILESASTNQTSMYLCASSFSGQEGYEQYFGPGTRLTVT.

The V gene is TRBV9, the J gene TRBJ2-7, with TRBD2 as a possible D gene (5 bases). Trimming pared 0 bases from V and 4 bases from J, leaving 11 bases between. The germline CDR1 and CDR2 sequences are SGDLS and YYNGEE. CDR3 length equals 14 residues. This chain's CDR3 is CASSVDGKGYEQYF. The CDR3 DNA sequence: TGTGCCAGCAGCGTAGACGGGAAAGGGTACGAGCAGTACTTC.

The chain recombines TRBV14 with TRBJ1-1; 7 positions match TRBD1. The junction had 12 bases not matched to a gene; V was cut back by 3 bases and J by 5 bases. CDR1 SGHDN and CDR2 FVKESK come from the germline V gene. The CDR3 runs to 16 residues. This CDR3 is CASSHWSRGRFTEAFF. In nucleotides, the CDR3 is TGTGCCAGCAGCCATTGGTCTAGGGGGCGGTTTACTGAAGCTTTCTTT.

Only a few counts were recorded for this clone. This chain connects TRBV28 to TRBJ2-1, with 10 positions matching TRBD2. The ends lost 5 bases at V and 8 bases at J; junction bases unmatched: 9. In germline, CDR1 is MDHEN, CDR2 SYDVKM. This CDR3 has 15 residues. The chain's CDR3 is CASSPPAGGHDEQFF. The CDR3 DNA follows: TGTGCCAGCAGTCCACCAGCGGGAGGGCACGATGAGCAGTTCTTC.

The chain couples TRBV19 to TRBJ2-3, with TRBD2 matching 8 bases. The V gene end was trimmed by 4 bases and the J gene end by 1 base; junction bases not matched to a gene: 7. CDR3 length: 16 amino acids. The germline V gene has CDR1 LNHDA and CDR2 SQIVND (reference sequence). CDR3 residues: CASSSLPAGGTDTQYF. The CDR3 DNA sequence: TGTGCCAGTAGTAGTCTGCCAGCGGGAGGCACAGATACGCAGTATTTT.

This clone was picked up one time. The rearrangement links TRBV5-1 to TRBJ2-2, with 7 bases aligning to TRBD1. The trim removed 6 bases at V and 8 bases at J, leaving 13 bases unmatched. Germline V gene lookup returns CDR1 SGHRS and CDR2 YFSETQ. CDR3 length: 15 amino acids. The DNA for the CDR3 is TGCGCCAGCAATACAGGGGCTAGAGGAACGGGGGAGCTGTTTTTT. Its translation is CASNTGARGTGELFF. Drawing the rest from reference TRBV5-1 and TRBJ2-2, the complete variable domain is KAGVTQTPRYLIKTRGQQVTLSCSPISGHRSVSWYQQTPGQGLQFLFEYFSETQRNKGNFPGRFSGRQFSNSRSEMNVSTLELGDSALYLCASNTGARGTGELFFGEGSRLTVL.

This clone was counted a single time. This rearrangement joins TRBV6-1 to TRBJ2-7, with D possibly matching TRBD1 (5 bases). Germline CDR1 and CDR2: MNHNS and SASEGT. There are 13 residues in the CDR3. V was pared by 8 bases and J by 3 bases, with 14 bases between. CDR3 bases: TGTGCCAGCGGAGCCAGGGCCGACTACGAGCAGTACTTC. This encodes CASGARADYEQYF.

The CDR3 region is CASSVEDTRGHTQYF. In DNA form, the CDR3 reads TGTGCCAGCAGCGTAGAAGACACCAGGGGGCATACGCAGTATTTT. This chain connects TRBV9 to TRBJ2-3, with TRBD1 identical over 8 bases. This CDR3 has 15 amino acids. V shed 0 bases and J 7 bases; nucleotides not matched to a gene: 7. CDR1 SGDLS and CDR2 YYNGEE come from the germline V gene.

The chain joins TRBV7-2 to TRBJ2-7, with D hard to call. Trimming left V 2 bases short and J 2 bases short, with 10 bases between. The CDR3 covers 14 residues. Per germline, CDR1 SGHTA and CDR2 FQGNSA. Written as DNA, the CDR3 is TGTGCCAGCAGCTTACTCGTCCCCCCCTACGAGCAGTACTTC. It is translated as CASSLLVPPYEQYF.

This clone was found a few times. The V call is TRBV4-3, the J call TRBJ1-4; tentatively, D is TRBD1 (6 bases). The CDR3 is made up of 17 amino acids. Germline values: CDR1 LGHNA, CDR2 YSLEER. The V and J ends lost 0 bases and 8 bases respectively, with 19 bases between them. The CDR3 DNA is TGCGCCAGCAGCCAAGATAGGGAACAGGGAAGATACGAAAAACTGTTTTTT. Amino acids: CASSQDREQGRYEKLFF.

The genes are TRBV27 and TRBJ1-1, with D uncertain. V was shortened by 7 bases and J by 0 bases, with 15 bases between the two germline ends. The CDR3 runs to 15 residues. Germline loops: CDR1 MNHEY, CDR2 SMNVEV (reference sequence). Here the CDR3 DNA reads TGTGCCAGCAATCCAGGAAACGGGATGAACACTGAAGCTTTCTTT. It codes for CASNPGNGMNTEAFF.

The J gene is TRBJ2-5, the V gene TRBV13, with 7 bases aligning to TRBD1. V lost 3 bases, J lost 1 base, and 8 bases stayed unmatched. From germline, CDR1 is PRHDT and CDR2 FYEKMQ (reference sequence). CDR3 length: 16 residues. CDR3 bases: TGTGCCAGCAGCTTCGCTACAGGGGTTATCCAAGAGACCCAGTACTTC. Translation: CASSFATGVIQETQYF.

This clone was recorded only once. The chain joins TRBV6-5 to TRBJ2-7, with 7 bases fitting TRBD1. V shed 1 base and J 4 bases; nucleotides not matched to a gene: 4. CDR3 length: 14 amino acids. The germline V gene has CDR1 MNHEY and CDR2 SVGAGI. As DNA, the CDR3 is TGTGCCAGCAGTTACTTGGGACAGAATTACGAGCAGTACTTC. Its protein is CASSYLGQNYEQYF.

The gene calls are TRBV2 and TRBJ2-5; 9 bases are shared with TRBD2. V trimming: 2 bases; J trimming: 6 bases; junction bases outside the gene matches: 4. Germline V gene lookup returns CDR1 SNHLY and CDR2 FYNNEI. The length of the CDR3 is 14 residues. The CDR3 DNA reads as TGTGCCAGCAGTGAACCCAGCGGGAGGAAGACCCAGTACTTC. As protein: CASSEPSGRKTQYF. The whole variable domain, filled in from reference TRBV2 and TRBJ2-5, reads EPEVTQTPSHQVTQMGQEVILRCVPISNHLYFYWYRQILGQKVEFLVSFYNNEISEKSEIFDDQFSVERPDGSNFTLKIRSTKLEDSAMYFCASSEPSGRKTQYFGPGTRLLVL.

This chain joins TRBV30 and TRBJ1-2, with D maybe TRBD1 (6 bases). The CDR3 totals 16 residues. V lost 0 bases and J 1 base, leaving 15 bases between the germline ends. CDR1 is GTSNPN, CDR2 SVGIG, per germline (reference sequence). As DNA, the CDR3 is TGTGCCTGGAGTGTACCTGAGTCAGGGGTTAACTATGGCTACACCTTC. This codes for CAWSVPESGVNYGYTF.

The V and J genes are TRBV30 and TRBJ2-5, with D maybe TRBD2 (5 bases). The CDR3 is made up of 13 amino acids. Trimming pared 4 bases from V and 3 bases from J, leaving 12 bases between. Looked up from germline, CDR1 is GTSNPN and CDR2 is SVGIG (reference sequence). CDR3: CAWNGAEKETQYF. Written as DNA, the CDR3 is TGTGCCTGGAACGGAGCGGAAAAAGAGACCCAGTACTTC.

This clone was picked up one time. The rearrangement links TRBV5-1 to TRBJ1-1; D is undetermined. Germline loops: CDR1 SGHRS, CDR2 YFSETQ. Deletions cut 1 base from V and 0 bases from J, with 7 bases between. This CDR3 has 14 amino acids. For the CDR3, the DNA is TGCGCCAGCAGCTTGCACACCTTGAACACTGAAGCTTTCTTT. It specifies CASSLHTLNTEAFF.